This TCR beta chain was observed in a study of a mutant IDH1 vaccine in newly diagnosed glioma. This sample's time point: baseline, week 1 (first vaccination visit). The treatment here: pre-vaccination baseline after standard-of-care therapy. The assay was immunoSEQ multiplex PCR, and TCRdb's table has in-frame clones only and misses some. The sample carries about 66,000 clones, around 85% recorded once. Sequences were derived from PBMCs, sampled from a glioma patient treated with radiotherapy, temozolomide or both. This clonotype was obtained from a man younger than 45 with glioma.

CDR3 in amino acids: CASSQEGLAGGTDTQYF. The DNA for the CDR3 is TGCGCCAGCAGCCAAGAAGGCCTAGCGGGGGGCACAGATACGCAGTATTTT. The rearrangement links TRBV4-1 to TRBJ2-3; 10 bases are a match to TRBD2. Looked up from germline, CDR1 is MGHRA and CDR2 is YSYEKL. CDR3 length equals 17 residues. Germline trimming cut 0 bases from V and 1 base from J; bases unmatched to any gene: 4.